The sequence of this T cell receptor (beta chain) was determined in a study of blood T cells in healthy people across ages (dated by TCRdb to between 2015 and 2016). In the study overall: In model experiments, template switching captured about one uniquely barcoded TCR beta cDNA molecule for every two T cells. Age-related changes in TCR beta repertoire diversity were measured in the study by deep sequencing normalized with unique cDNA molecular identifiers. The donors were divided into four age groups: young (average about 15 years), middle-aged (about 40), aged (approximately 64) and long-lived (82). Using the same blood draw, the study looked at two additional independent replicas of 1 million unique cDNA reads for two donors, one aged 18 to 30 and the other aged 80 or older.

Donors were 39 systemically healthy Caucasian individuals from Russia aged 6 to 90 years. Roughly 9.5 milliliters of peripheral blood were drawn from each donor into EDTA-treated Vacutainer tubes. Ficoll-Paque density-gradient centrifugation was used to isolate PBMCs, with at least 6.5 million per sample. Trizol reagent was used to extract total RNA from PBMCs, with at least 5.5 micrograms per sample. The percentages of naive CD45RAhigh/CD27high T cells were determined by flow cytometry on a PBMC aliquot from every donor. The library relied on 5' RACE. Sequencing used an Illumina HiSeq 2500. A second PCR of about 6 to 11 cycles was run with a J-beta primer mix and a sample-barcoded 5' primer. A template-switch 5' adaptor carrying 12 random nucleotides introduced a unique molecular identifier onto each TCR beta cDNA molecule. Each sample yielded at least 2.5 million CDR3-containing paired-end reads. All of the RNA was converted into first-strand cDNA using the Mint cDNA synthesis kit, with a TRBC-specific oligonucleotide serving as the primer. Following uracil-DNA glycosylase treatment, all cDNA underwent a first 18-cycle PCR with the universal primers M1SS and BC2_uni_R. The study's own analysis went as follows. Normalization of each sample was performed by random selection of 1 million high-quality reads, each carrying a distinct molecular identifier. Instead of being binned into consensus sequences, reads that shared molecular identifiers were thrown out. MiTCR, run with a Q25 quality threshold and the strictest error-elimination algorithm, handled CDR3 identification, clonotype clustering and error correction. Lower-bound total TCR beta diversity was estimated with a nonparametric unseen species model using Euler transformation. The public reads were run again by TCRdb, first through fastp at Q25 and then through MiXCR, and only productive beta chains were kept. For every CDR3 protein sequence, its rows merge into one entry that carries the most common genes and DNA. It is TCRdb's table, rather than the study itself, that gives the V and J calls and clone size. The sample includes over 500,000 distinct CDR3 sequences, with about 27% observed a single time. The ten largest make up under 4.5% of the sample.

Overall results and qualifications from the work: Compared with the aged group, more naive CD4+ T cells, fewer expanded clones and increased TCR diversity were shown by the long-lived group, suggesting age selection. Total diversity estimates from one million sequenced T cells were considered lower bounds and underestimates. A strong correlation was found between observed TCR beta diversity and the percentage of naive T cells measured by flow cytometry. As age increased, observed TCR beta diversity per million T cells dropped in a roughly linear way, and a significant reduction was already evident by age 40. Because profiling used bulk unsorted PBMCs, naive and antigen-experienced compartments could not be compared conclusively. Donor CMV infection status was unknown, potentially confounding age-related changes in expanded clonotypes.

This clonotype was counted between two and nine times. Its antigen remains unidentified. Base qualities are missing; no much larger clone stands one base away. The germline V gene supplies CDR1 KGHSH and CDR2 LQKENI. Trimming costs V 2 bases and J 1 base, and their ends lie 5 bases apart. Counted from cysteine to phenylalanine, this CDR3 has 13 amino acids. Only the CDR3 region is kept as DNA, spanning 39 bases read in frame from base 1. This sample was shared with a second study, whose subject was T cells of mothers and their children. That second publication adds: The donors were nine systemically healthy Caucasian individuals, made up of three mothers and their six children. cDNA synthesis used all of the extracted RNA, with roughly 1.5 ug of RNA in each 15 ul reaction. In the second PCR, the M1S primer introduced both the sample barcodes and 2-4 random nucleotides. More than 8 million TCR beta CDR3 reads were obtained from each mother, and approximately 3 million reads were obtained from each child. Thymic selection shapes the output of TCR recombination in a similar way in related and unrelated pairs, and inherited differences have a minor effect. Related mother-child pairs always showed normalized repertoire overlap that was slightly higher than in unrelated mother-child pairs, though the difference was never significant. Persistent microchimeric T cell clones were not detected, at a sensitivity of 95 to 100 clones per million clonotypes. The study used deep NGS to compare TCR beta repertoires of mothers and children, seeking features distinguishing related mother-child pairs from unrelated individuals. Mothers averaged roughly 36 +/- 4 years of age and children averaged about 12 +/- 4 years. Libraries were sequenced on Illumina HiSeq 2000 with 100+100 nt paired-end reads after adapter ligation with NEBNext reagents. To avoid cross-contamination, the mother libraries and the child libraries were prepared a month apart and sequenced in separate runs. Between roughly 450,000 and 2,200,000 distinct TCR beta clonotypes were identified per donor. Naive TCR beta clonotypes were estimated from low-frequency clonotypes matched to each donor's FACS-determined naive share, without sorting.

Recombination joined TRBV18 with TRBJ1-1; the D gene remains uncertain. This TCR derives from a boy between 2 and 10 years old in good health. Sequenced material: blood. The CDR3 region has the sequence CASSPWGNTEAFF. The base sequence is TGTGCCAGCTCACCATGGGGGAACACTGAAGCTTTCTTT.